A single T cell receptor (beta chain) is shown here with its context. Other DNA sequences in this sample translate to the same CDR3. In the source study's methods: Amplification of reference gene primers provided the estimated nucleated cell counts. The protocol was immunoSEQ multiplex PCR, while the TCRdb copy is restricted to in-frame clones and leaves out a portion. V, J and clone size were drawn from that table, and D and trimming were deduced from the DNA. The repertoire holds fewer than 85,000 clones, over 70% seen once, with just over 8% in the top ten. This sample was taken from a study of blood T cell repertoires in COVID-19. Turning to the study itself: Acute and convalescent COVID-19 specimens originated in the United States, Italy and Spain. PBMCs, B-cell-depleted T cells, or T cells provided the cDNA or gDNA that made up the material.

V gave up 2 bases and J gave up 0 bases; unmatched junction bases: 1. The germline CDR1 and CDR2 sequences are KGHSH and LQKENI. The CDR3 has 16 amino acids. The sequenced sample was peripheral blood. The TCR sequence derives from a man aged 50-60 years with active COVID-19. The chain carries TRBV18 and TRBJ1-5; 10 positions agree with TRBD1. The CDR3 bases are TGTGCCAGCTCACCAGGGACAGGGGATAGCAATCAGCCCCAGCATTTT. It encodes CASSPGTGDSNQPQHF.